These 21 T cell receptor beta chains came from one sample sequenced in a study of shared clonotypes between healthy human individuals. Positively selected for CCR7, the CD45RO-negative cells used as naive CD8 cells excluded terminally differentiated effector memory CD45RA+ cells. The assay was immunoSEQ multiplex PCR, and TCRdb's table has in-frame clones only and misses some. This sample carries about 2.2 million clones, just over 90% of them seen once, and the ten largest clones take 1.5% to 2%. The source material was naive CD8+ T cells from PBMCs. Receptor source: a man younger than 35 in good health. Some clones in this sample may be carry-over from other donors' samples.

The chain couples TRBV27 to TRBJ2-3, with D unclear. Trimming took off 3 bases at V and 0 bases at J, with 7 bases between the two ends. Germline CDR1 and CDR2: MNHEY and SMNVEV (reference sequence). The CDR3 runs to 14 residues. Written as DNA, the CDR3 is TGTGCCAGCAGTTTCTACACTAGCACAGATACGCAGTATTTT. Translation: CASSFYTSTDTQYF.

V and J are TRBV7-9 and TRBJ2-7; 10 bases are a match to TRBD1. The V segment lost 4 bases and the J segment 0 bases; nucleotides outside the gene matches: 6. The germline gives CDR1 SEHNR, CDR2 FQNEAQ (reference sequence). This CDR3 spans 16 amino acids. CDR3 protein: CASSSPGQGNSYEQYF. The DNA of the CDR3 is TGTGCCAGCAGCTCACCGGGACAGGGGAACTCCTACGAGCAGTACTTC.

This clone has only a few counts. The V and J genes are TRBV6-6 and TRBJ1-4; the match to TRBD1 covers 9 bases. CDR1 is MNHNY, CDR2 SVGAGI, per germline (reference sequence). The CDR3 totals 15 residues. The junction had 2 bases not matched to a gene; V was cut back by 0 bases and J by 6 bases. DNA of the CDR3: TGTGCCAGCAGTTACTCAAGGGACAGGGATGAAAAACTGTTTTTT. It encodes CASSYSRDRDEKLFF.

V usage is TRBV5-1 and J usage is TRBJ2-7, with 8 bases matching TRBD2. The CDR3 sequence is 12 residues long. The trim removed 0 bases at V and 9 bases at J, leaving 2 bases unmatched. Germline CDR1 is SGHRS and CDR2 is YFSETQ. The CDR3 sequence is CASSLGSGRQYF. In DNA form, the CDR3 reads TGCGCCAGCAGCTTGGGCAGCGGGAGGCAGTACTTC.

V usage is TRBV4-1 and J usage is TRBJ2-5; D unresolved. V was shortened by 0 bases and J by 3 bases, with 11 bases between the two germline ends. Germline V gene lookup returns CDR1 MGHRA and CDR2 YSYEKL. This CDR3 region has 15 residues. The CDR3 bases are TGCGCCAGCAGCCAAGAGCCGGTCAGTGAAGAGACCCAGTACTTC. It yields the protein CASSQEPVSEETQYF.

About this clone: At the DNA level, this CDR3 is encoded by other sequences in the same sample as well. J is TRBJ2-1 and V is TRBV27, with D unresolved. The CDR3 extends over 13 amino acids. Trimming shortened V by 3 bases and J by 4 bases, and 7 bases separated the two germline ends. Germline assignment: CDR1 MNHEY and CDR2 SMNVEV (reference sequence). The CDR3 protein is CASSLARYNEQFF. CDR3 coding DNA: TGTGCCAGCAGTTTGGCCAGGTACAATGAGCAGTTCTTC.

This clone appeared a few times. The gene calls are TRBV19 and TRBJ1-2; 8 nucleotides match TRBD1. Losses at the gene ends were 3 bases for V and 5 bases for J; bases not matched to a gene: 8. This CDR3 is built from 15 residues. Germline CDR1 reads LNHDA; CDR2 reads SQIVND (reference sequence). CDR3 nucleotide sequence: TGTGCCAGTAGTATCCAGGGGGCGCCTAGTTATGGCTACACCTTC. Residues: CASSIQGAPSYGYTF.

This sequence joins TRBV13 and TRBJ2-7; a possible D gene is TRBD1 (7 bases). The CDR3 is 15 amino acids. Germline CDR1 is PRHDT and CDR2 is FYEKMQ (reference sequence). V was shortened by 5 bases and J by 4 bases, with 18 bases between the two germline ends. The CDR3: CASSGRGDTAYEQYF. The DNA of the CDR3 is TGTGCCAGCAGCGGCAGGGGGGATACTGCGTACGAGCAGTACTTC.

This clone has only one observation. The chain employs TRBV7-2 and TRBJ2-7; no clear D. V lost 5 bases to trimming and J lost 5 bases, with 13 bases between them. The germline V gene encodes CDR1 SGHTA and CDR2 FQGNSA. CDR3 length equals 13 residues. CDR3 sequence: CASSPKQPHEQYF. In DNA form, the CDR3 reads TGTGCCAGCAGCCCAAAACAACCCCACGAGCAGTACTTC.

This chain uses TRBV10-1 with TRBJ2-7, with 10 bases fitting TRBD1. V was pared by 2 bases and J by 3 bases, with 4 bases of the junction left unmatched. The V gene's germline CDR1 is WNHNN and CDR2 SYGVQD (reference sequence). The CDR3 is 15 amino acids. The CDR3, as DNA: TGCGCCAGCAGTGAGGAATGGGACAGGGGCTACGAGCAGTACTTC. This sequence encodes CASSEEWDRGYEQYF.

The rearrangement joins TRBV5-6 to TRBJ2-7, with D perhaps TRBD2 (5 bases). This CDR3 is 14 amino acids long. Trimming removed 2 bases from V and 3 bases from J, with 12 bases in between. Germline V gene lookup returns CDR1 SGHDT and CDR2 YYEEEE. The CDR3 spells CASSFGSGNYEQYF. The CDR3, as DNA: TGTGCCAGCAGCTTCGGCTCCGGGAACTACGAGCAGTACTTC.

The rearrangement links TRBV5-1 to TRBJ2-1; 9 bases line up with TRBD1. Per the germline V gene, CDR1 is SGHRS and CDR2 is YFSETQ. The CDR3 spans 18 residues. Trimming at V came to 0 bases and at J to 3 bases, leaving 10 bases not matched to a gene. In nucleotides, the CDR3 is TGCGCCAGCAGCTTGGTTTCCCCCGGACAGGGGAACTACAATGAGCAGTTCTTC. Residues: CASSLVSPGQGNYNEQFF.

The CDR3 DNA reads as TGCGCCAGCAGCTTGCCAGGGGATGGCTACACCTTC. Protein product: CASSLPGDGYTF. The V call is TRBV5-1, the J call TRBJ1-2; D is possibly TRBD1 (6 bases). Trimming took off 1 base at V and 6 bases at J, with 7 bases between the two ends. The CDR3 is 12 residues long. CDR1 SGHRS and CDR2 YFSETQ come from the germline V gene.

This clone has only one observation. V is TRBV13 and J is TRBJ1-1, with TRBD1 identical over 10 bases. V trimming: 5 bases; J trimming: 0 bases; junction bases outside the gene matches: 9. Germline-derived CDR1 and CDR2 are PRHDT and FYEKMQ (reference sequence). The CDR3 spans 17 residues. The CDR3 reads CASSMPGQGNMNTEAFF. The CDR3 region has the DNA TGTGCCAGCAGCATGCCGGGACAGGGGAATATGAACACTGAAGCTTTCTTT.

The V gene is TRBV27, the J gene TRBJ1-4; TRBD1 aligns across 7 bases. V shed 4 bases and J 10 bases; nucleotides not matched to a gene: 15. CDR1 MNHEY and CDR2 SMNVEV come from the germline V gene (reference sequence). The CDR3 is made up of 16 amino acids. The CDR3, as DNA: TGTGCCAGCAGTTACAGTTTCACAGGGGAGGCCGTAAAACTGTTTTTT. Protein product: CASSYSFTGEAVKLFF.

CDR3 sequence reads: CASSLSGGGYTEAFF. CDR3 in DNA: TGCGCCAGCAGCCTTTCTGGAGGGGGGTACACTGAAGCTTTCTTT. The chain links TRBV5-1 to TRBJ1-1, with D possibly TRBD1 on 6 matching bases. CDR3 length equals 15 residues. V was clipped by 4 bases and J by 3 bases, with 16 bases between them. Germline V gene lookup returns CDR1 SGHRS and CDR2 YFSETQ.

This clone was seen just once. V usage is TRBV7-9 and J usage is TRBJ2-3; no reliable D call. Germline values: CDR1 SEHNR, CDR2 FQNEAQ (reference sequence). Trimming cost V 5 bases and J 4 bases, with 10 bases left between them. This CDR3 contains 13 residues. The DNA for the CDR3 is TGTGCCAGCAGCCCGGTGGCACCAGATACGCAGTATTTT. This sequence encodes CASSPVAPDTQYF.

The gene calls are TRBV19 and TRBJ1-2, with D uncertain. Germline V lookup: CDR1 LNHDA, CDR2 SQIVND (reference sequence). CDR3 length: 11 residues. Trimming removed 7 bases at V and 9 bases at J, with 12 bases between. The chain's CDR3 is CASTNWLRYTF. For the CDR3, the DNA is TGTGCCAGTACCAACTGGCTGCGCTACACCTTC.

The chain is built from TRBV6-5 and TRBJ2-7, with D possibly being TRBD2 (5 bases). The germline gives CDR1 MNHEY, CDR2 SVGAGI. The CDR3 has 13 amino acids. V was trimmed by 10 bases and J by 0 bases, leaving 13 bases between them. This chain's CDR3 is CATKEGSSYEQYF. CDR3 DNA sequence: TGTGCCACCAAGGAAGGGAGCTCCTACGAGCAGTACTTC.

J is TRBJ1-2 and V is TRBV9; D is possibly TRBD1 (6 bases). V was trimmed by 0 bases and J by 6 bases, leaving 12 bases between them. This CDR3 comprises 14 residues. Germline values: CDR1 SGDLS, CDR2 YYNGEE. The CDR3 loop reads CASSVVGGMDGYTF. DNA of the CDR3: TGTGCCAGCAGCGTAGTAGGGGGAATGGATGGCTACACCTTC.

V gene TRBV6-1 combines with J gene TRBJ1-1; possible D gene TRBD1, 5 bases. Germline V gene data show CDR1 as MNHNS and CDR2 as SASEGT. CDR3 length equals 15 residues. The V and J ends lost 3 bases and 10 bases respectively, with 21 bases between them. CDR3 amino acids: CASSDRAWSAGRAFF. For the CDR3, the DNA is TGTGCCAGCAGTGACCGGGCATGGTCGGCAGGGCGAGCTTTCTTT.